This T cell receptor beta chain came from a study of T cell repertoires in cytomegalovirus infection. Turning to the study itself: Well-studied HLA-B-restricted epitopes and recently identified HLA-C-restricted epitopes of CMV were both used in the study.

Study-level findings and limits: HLA-C-restricted, CMV-specific TCR beta clonotypes were dominant ex vivo. Cumulative public TCR beta family frequency identified CMV carriers with the relevant HLA.

In germline, CDR1 is SNHLY, CDR2 FYNNEI. With V trimmed by 8 bases and J by 6 bases, 13 bases remained unmatched. The CDR3 is 15 amino acids. From the reads, TCRdb called clonotypes with MiXCR, one entry per CDR3 protein. The repertoire holds about a million distinct CDR3 sequences, approximately 31% seen once, with around an eighth in the top ten. In regard to this clonotype: The antigen is undetermined.

The sequence derives from a human donor in good health (CMV status not recorded). Some clones in this sample may be carry-over from other donors' samples. The chain carries TRBV2 and TRBJ2-3; 8 bases fit TRBD2. Sequencing used cultured CD8+ T cells from PBMCs, obtained from culture after CMV antigen stimulation. CDR3 sequence reads: CASYPLGLAGDTQYF. In DNA, the CDR3 is TGTGCCAGCTATCCCCTCGGACTAGCCGGCGATACGCAGTATTTT.